These 14 T cell receptor beta chains share one sample of origin, sequenced in a study of blood T cell repertoires in COVID-19. Sequencing was performed with immunoSEQ multiplex PCR; in TCRdb, only in-frame clones are kept and a portion is missing. This table holds about 220,000 clones, roughly 90% found once. The sequenced sample was PBMCs or T cells enriched from blood (not recorded which). The receptor source for this set is a middle-aged woman with acute COVID-19.

V is TRBV9 and J is TRBJ2-5, with 10 bases fitting TRBD2. CDR3 size: 15 residues. V was clipped by 3 bases and J by 1 base; unmatched bases: 3. Germline V gives CDR1 SGDLS, CDR2 YYNGEE. This CDR3 reads CASSGSGGPQETQYF. The CDR3 DNA reads TGTGCCAGCAGCGGTAGCGGGGGGCCCCAAGAGACCCAGTACTTC.

The chain employs TRBV19 and TRBJ1-5; TRBD1 matches 10 bases. The CDR3 consists of 16 residues. Germline V lookup: CDR1 LNHDA, CDR2 SQIVND (reference sequence). With 4 bases clipped from V and 5 bases from J, the junction kept 8 bases outside the gene matches. CDR3 amino acids: CASSRGDRGTDQPQHF. The CDR3 region has the DNA TGTGCCAGTAGTAGGGGGGACAGGGGTACCGATCAGCCCCAGCATTTT.

This clone was counted a single time. This rearrangement joins TRBV19 to TRBJ1-2, with a tentative D call TRBD1 (5 bases). The germline CDR1 and CDR2 sequences are LNHDA and SQIVND (reference sequence). Trimming left V 5 bases short and J 0 bases short, with 16 bases between. This CDR3 is 16 amino acids long. Here the CDR3 DNA reads TGTGCCAGTAGTCGGGGGGATAAAGGGACTAACTATGGCTACACCTTC. This codes for CASSRGDKGTNYGYTF.

The V call is TRBV2, the J call TRBJ1-2; 8 bases are a match to TRBD1. The CDR3 is made up of 14 amino acids. With 5 bases clipped from V and 8 bases from J, the junction kept 10 bases outside the gene matches. The germline CDR1 and CDR2 sequences are SNHLY and FYNNEI. This CDR3 is CASSLGQGRGGYTF. The CDR3 DNA follows: TGTGCCAGCAGTCTAGGACAGGGAAGGGGCGGCTACACCTTC.

The chain employs TRBV6-1 and TRBJ2-7, with D unclear. The germline V gene has CDR1 MNHNS and CDR2 SASEGT. The CDR3 is made up of 14 amino acids. Trimming shortened V by 3 bases and J by 0 bases, and 9 bases separated the two germline ends. The CDR3 DNA follows: TGTGCCAGCAGTGAGTATACGAGCTCCTACGAGCAGTACGTC. Protein product: CASSEYTSSYEQYV.

The gene calls are TRBV28 and TRBJ1-6; D remains ambiguous. V lost 8 bases and J lost 7, with 12 bases in between. This CDR3 is built from 13 residues. Germline CDR1 MDHEN, CDR2 SYDVKM. The CDR3 loop reads CASLWTPNSPLHF. The CDR3 DNA follows: TGTGCCAGCCTCTGGACTCCGAATTCACCCCTCCACTTT.

The genes are TRBV9 and TRBJ1-3; D gene unclear. The CDR3 extends over 16 amino acids. From germline, CDR1 is SGDLS and CDR2 YYNGEE. The V end lost 0 bases, the J end lost 3 bases, and 13 bases lay between the germline ends. CDR3 bases: TGTGCCAGCAGCGTAGGCGAGGGAAAATATGGAAACACCATATATTTT. This encodes CASSVGEGKYGNTIYF.

This clone was detected a few times. The V call is TRBV5-1, the J call TRBJ2-2; D is perhaps TRBD2 (5 bases). The germline V and J ends were trimmed by 5 bases and 3 bases, with 14 bases remaining between them. The CDR3 sequence is 15 residues long. Germline values: CDR1 SGHRS, CDR2 YFSETQ. CDR3 loop: CASRVGSADTGELFF. CDR3 nucleotide sequence: TGCGCCAGCAGAGTGGGTAGCGCGGACACCGGGGAGCTGTTTTTT.

The genes are TRBV10-3 and TRBJ1-1; no clear D gene. Looked up from germline, CDR1 is ENHRY and CDR2 is SYGVKD. The V gene lost 3 bases and the J gene lost 0 bases, with 8 bases spanning the gap. This CDR3 region has 14 residues. CDR3 protein: CAISDAGMNTEAFF. DNA of the CDR3: TGTGCCATCAGTGACGCAGGAATGAACACTGAAGCTTTCTTT.

The rearrangement links TRBV19 to TRBJ2-3; 9 nucleotides line up with TRBD1. V gave up 4 bases and J gave up 2 bases; unmatched junction bases: 7. CDR1 and CDR2 (germline): LNHDA, SQIVND (reference sequence). The CDR3 sequence is 16 residues long. CDR3 in DNA: TGTGCCAGTAGTACCGGGACAGGGCAAATCACAGATACGCAGTATTTT. It specifies CASSTGTGQITDTQYF.

The chain couples TRBV5-1 to TRBJ1-2; TRBD1 matches at 7 bases. With V trimmed by 4 bases and J by 3 bases, 3 bases remained unmatched. CDR1 and CDR2 (germline): SGHRS, YFSETQ. The CDR3 length is 13 residues. The CDR3 loop reads CASSGTEDYGYTF. The CDR3 DNA reads TGCGCCAGCAGCGGGACAGAGGACTATGGCTACACCTTC.

This CDR3 reads CASSQQGIEAFF. The CDR3 nucleotides are TGCGCCAGCAGCCAACAGGGAATTGAAGCTTTCTTT. V gene TRBV4-1 combines with J gene TRBJ1-1; D may be TRBD1 (5 bases). V dropped 2 bases and J dropped 7 bases, with 8 bases sitting between them. In germline, CDR1 is MGHRA, CDR2 YSYEKL. The CDR3 is made up of 12 amino acids.

The rearrangement joins TRBV18 to TRBJ2-2, with 7 positions matching TRBD2. Trimming cost V 3 bases and J 6 bases; bases outside gene matches: 10. There are 16 residues in the CDR3. Germline V lookup: CDR1 KGHSH, CDR2 LQKENI. The CDR3 DNA reads as TGTGCCAGCTCACCCCTCGGGACTAACCGGTCCGGGGAGCTGTTTTTT. This gives the protein CASSPLGTNRSGELFF. The whole variable domain, filled in from reference TRBV18 and TRBJ2-2, reads NAGVMQNPRHLVRRRGQEARLRCSPMKGHSHVYWYRQLPEEGLKFMVYLQKENIIDESGMPKERFSAEFPKEGPSILRIQQVVRGDSAAYFCASSPLGTNRSGELFFGEGSRLTVL.

The chain couples TRBV7-8 to TRBJ1-6, with a tentative D call TRBD1 (6 bases). The CDR3 is 16 amino acids. V lost 1 base and J lost 7, with 14 bases in between. Germline-derived CDR1 and CDR2 are SGHVS and FQNEAQ. The CDR3 region is CASSLVGRQGNSPLHF. Here the CDR3 DNA reads TGTGCCAGCAGCTTAGTAGGACGGCAGGGGAATTCACCCCTCCACTTT.